This T cell receptor (beta chain) was documented in a study of CD8 T cells in Susac syndrome. With random hexamers, roughly 0.45 to 1 ug RNA was reverse transcribed. It was immunoSEQ multiplex PCR that amplified TCR beta CDR3 across 54 Vbeta and 13 Jbeta. TCRdb passed the immunoSEQ multiplex PCR reads through MiXCR, listing each CDR3 protein once. The repertoire has about 70,000 distinct CDR3 sequences, approximately 95% of them found once; the top ten carry about 0.25%. The sequence was obtained from a human donor in good health. The sequenced sample consisted of CD8+ T cells from PBMCs.

In nucleotides, the CDR3 is TGCGCCAGCAGCGGCGAGCGGGGAGACACAGATACGCAGTATTTT. This codes for CASSGERGDTDTQYF. The chain combines TRBV5-1 with TRBJ2-3, with 7 bases that match TRBD2. The V and J ends lost 4 bases and 2 bases, in that order; junction bases with no gene match: 7. This CDR3 spans 15 amino acids. Germline lookup yields CDR1 SGHRS and CDR2 YFSETQ. The full variable domain, completed using reference TRBV5-1 and TRBJ2-3, is KAGVTQTPRYLIKTRGQQVTLSCSPISGHRSVSWYQQTPGQGLQFLFEYFSETQRNKGNFPGRFSGRQFSNSRSEMNVSTLELGDSALYLCASSGERGDTDTQYFGPGTRLTVL.